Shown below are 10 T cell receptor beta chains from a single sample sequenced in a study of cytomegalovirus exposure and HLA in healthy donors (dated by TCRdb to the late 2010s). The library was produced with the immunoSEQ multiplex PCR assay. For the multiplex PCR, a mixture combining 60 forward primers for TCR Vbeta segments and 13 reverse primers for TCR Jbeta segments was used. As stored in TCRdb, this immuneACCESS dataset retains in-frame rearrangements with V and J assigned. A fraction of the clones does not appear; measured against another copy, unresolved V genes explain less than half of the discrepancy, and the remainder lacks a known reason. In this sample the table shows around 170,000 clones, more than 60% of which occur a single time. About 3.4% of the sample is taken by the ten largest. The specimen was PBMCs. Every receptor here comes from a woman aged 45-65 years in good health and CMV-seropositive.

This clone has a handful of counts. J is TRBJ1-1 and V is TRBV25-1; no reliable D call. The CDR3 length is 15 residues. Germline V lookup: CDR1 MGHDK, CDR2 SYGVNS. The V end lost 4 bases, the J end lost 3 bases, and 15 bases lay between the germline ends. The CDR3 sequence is CASSAALGGHTEAFF. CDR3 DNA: TGTGCCAGCAGTGCGGCCCTGGGAGGGCACACTGAAGCTTTCTTT.

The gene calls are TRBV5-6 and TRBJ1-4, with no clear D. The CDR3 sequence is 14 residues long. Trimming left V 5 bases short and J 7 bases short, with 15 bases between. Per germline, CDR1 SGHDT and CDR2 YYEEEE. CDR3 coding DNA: TGTGCCAGCAGTTATTTTTCGGGAATTGAAAAACTGTTTTTT. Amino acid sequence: CASSYFSGIEKLFF.

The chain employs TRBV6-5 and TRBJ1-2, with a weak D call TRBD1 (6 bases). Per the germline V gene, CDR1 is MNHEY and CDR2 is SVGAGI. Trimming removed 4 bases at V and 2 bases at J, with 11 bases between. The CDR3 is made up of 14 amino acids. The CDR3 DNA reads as TGTGCCAGCAGTTCCATAACAGGGAACTATGGCTACACCTTC. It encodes CASSSITGNYGYTF.

The CDR3: CASSLTSGRRAGELFF. CDR3 nucleotide sequence: TGTGCCAGCAGCCTGACTAGCGGGAGGAGGGCCGGGGAGCTGTTTTTT. The V gene is TRBV7-6, the J gene TRBJ2-2, with TRBD2 matching 13 bases. In germline, CDR1 is SGHVS, CDR2 FNYEAQ. The junction had 6 bases not matched to a gene; V was cut back by 5 bases and J by 6 bases. The CDR3 covers 16 residues.

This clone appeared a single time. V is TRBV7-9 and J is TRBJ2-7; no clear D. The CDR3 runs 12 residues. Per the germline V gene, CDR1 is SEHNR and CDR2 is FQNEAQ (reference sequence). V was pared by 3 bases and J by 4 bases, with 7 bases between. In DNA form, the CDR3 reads TGTGCCAGCAGCTTTCTACTTTACGAGCAGTACTTC. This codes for CASSFLLYEQYF.

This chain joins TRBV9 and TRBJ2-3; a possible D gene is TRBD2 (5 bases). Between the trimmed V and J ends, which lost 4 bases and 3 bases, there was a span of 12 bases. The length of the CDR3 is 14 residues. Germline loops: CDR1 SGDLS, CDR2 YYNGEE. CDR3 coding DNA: TGTGCCAGCAGCCAATCCCGCGGGACAGATACGCAGTATTTT. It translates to CASSQSRGTDTQYF.

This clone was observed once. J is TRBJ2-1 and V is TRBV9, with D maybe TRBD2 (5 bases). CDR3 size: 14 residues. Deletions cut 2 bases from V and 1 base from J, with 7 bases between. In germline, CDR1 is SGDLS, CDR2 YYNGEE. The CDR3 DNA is TGTGCCAGCAGCGTGAGGGATTCCTACAATGAGCAGTTCTTC. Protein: CASSVRDSYNEQFF.

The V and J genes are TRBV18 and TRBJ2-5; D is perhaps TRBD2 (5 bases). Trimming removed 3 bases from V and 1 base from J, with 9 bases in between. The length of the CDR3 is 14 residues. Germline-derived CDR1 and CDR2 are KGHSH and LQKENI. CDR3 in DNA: TGTGCCAGCTCACCTCCTAGCTCCCAAGAGACCCAGTACTTC. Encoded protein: CASSPPSSQETQYF.

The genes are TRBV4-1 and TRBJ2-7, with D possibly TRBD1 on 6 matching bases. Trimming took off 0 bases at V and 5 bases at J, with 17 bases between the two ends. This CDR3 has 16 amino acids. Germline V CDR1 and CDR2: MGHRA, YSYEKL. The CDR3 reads CASSQESWGLRDEQYF. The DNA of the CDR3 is TGCGCCAGCAGCCAAGAGAGCTGGGGGCTTCGCGACGAGCAGTACTTC.

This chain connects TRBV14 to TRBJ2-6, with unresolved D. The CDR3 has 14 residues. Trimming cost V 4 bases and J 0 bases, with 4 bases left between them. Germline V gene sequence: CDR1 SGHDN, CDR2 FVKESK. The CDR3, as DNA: TGTGCCAGCAGCCTCAACTCTGGGGCCAACGTCCTGACTTTC. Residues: CASSLNSGANVLTF.